This T cell receptor (beta chain) was identified in a study of a mutant IDH1 vaccine in newly diagnosed glioma. About the research overall: The therapy given earlier, which was standard therapy, consisted of radiotherapy, temozolomide, or both, and most of the patients received both. The V12 visit happened in week 35, and the V13 visit happened in week 47.

The data were produced by immunoSEQ multiplex PCR, yet TCRdb's version contains in-frame clones alone and is incomplete. Here the sample spans some 61,000 clones, about four fifths being singletons. Specified time point: week 35, safety follow-up. Each dose of the vaccine consisted of 300 ug of mutant IDH1 20-mer peptide, with topical imiquimod. For this clone: Its target is unknown.

This CDR3 contains 15 residues. The germline CDR1 and CDR2 sequences are MDHEN and SYDVKM. V was cut by 7 bases and J by 3 bases, with 18 bases left in between. Study-level findings and limits: The occurrence of vaccine-induced immune responses was seen in around 94% of patients.

The J gene is TRBJ1-2, the V gene TRBV28; the D is unclear. The clonotype originates from a young man with glioma. Sequencing used PBMCs, obtained from a glioma patient whose treatment included an IDH1 peptide vaccine. CDR3 nucleotide sequence: TGTGCCAGCAACCCTGGCGGCAGTGCCTACTATGGCTACACCTTC. Its translation: CASNPGGSAYYGYTF.